The 27 T cell receptor beta chains below were found in one sample sequenced in a study of blood T cell repertoires in COVID-19. Profiled with immunoSEQ multiplex PCR; TCRdb holds only in-frame clones, not every one. The data show some 260,000 clones, with 80% to 90% seen just once and roughly 4% held by the top ten. The sample consisted of PBMCs or T cells enriched from blood (not recorded which). Receptors originate from a man aged 25-45 years with acute COVID-19.

The chain recombines TRBV7-9 with TRBJ2-5, with 7 bases fitting TRBD2. Germline V gene data show CDR1 as SEHNR and CDR2 as FQNEAQ (reference sequence). J was trimmed by 1 base and V by 8 bases; bases with no gene match: 4. The CDR3 covers 13 residues. The CDR3 sequence: CASAWGGQETQYF. CDR3 bases: TGTGCCAGCGCCTGGGGGGGCCAAGAGACCCAGTACTTC.

J is TRBJ2-7 and V is TRBV5-5, with 10 bases fitting TRBD2. After removal of 2 bases from V and 5 bases from J, the junction contained 7 bases not matched to a gene. CDR3 size: 15 residues. CDR1 SGHKS and CDR2 YYEKEE come from the germline V gene (reference sequence). CDR3 in DNA: TGTGCCAGCAGCTTCCTAAGCGGGAGGGCCGACGAGCAGTACGTC. Its protein product is CASSFLSGRADEQYV.

The rearrangement links TRBV12-3 or TRBV12-4 to TRBJ1-1, with D unclear. The CDR3 length is 12 residues. V lost 3 bases and J lost 4, with 6 bases in between. In DNA, the CDR3 is TGTGCCAGCAGTTTTTCCGGCACTGAAGCTTTCTTT. Translating it yields CASSFSGTEAFF.

This sequence joins TRBV9 and TRBJ2-7; D is ambiguous. The CDR3 totals 14 residues. Trimming stripped 0 bases from V and 4 bases from J, with 11 bases between. Germline lookup yields CDR1 SGDLS and CDR2 YYNGEE. The CDR3 nucleotides read TGTGCCAGCAGCGTAGGAAGCGCTCCTTACGAGCAGTACGTC. Translated, it gives CASSVGSAPYEQYV.

V gene TRBV19 combines with J gene TRBJ2-3; no clear D gene. The CDR3 contains 12 residues. Trimming shortened V by 4 bases and J by 6 bases, and 8 bases separated the two germline ends. Germline CDR1 and CDR2: LNHDA and SQIVND (reference sequence). The CDR3 sequence is CASSTPRDTQYF. The CDR3 region has the DNA TGTGCCAGTAGTACCCCTAGGGATACGCAGTATTTT.

This clone was picked up many times. J is TRBJ2-2 and V is TRBV6-5; D gene ambiguous. V was trimmed by 6 bases and J by 3 bases, leaving 8 bases between them. The CDR3 contains 13 residues. From germline, CDR1 is MNHEY and CDR2 SVGAGI. The CDR3 coding sequence is TGTGCCAGCAGCTCCACTGACACCGGGGAGCTGTTTTTT. Translation gives CASSSTDTGELFF.

This chain uses TRBV5-6 with TRBJ2-1; 9 nucleotides line up with TRBD2. V was clipped by 5 bases and J by 1 base; unmatched bases: 10. The CDR3 has 17 residues. Germline V gives CDR1 SGHDT, CDR2 YYEEEE. The CDR3, as DNA: TGTGCCAGCAGTCTTACTAGCGGGTCTTGGTCCTACAATGAGCAGTTCTTC. Protein: CASSLTSGSWSYNEQFF. Using reference TRBV5-6 and TRBJ2-1 for the parts outside the CDR3, the full variable domain is DAGVTQSPTHLIKTRGQQVTLRCSPKSGHDTVSWYQQALGQGPQFIFQYYEEEERQRGNFPDRFSGHQFPNYSSELNVNALLLGDSALYLCASSLTSGSWSYNEQFFGPGTRLTVL.

Notes on this clone: One end of the junction is discordant with germline, which a read error may explain. CDR3 DNA sequence: TGTGCCAGCAGCTTGTTCGGGACTAGCGGGAGAGTTTGGGAAGAGACCCAGTACTTC. Translated, it gives CASSLFGTSGRVWEETQYF. The chain couples TRBV5-1 to TRBJ2-5; 14 bases map to TRBD2. The CDR3 has 19 residues. Germline V gene sequence: CDR1 SGHRS, CDR2 YFSETQ.

The rearrangement uses TRBV7-7 and TRBJ1-6; 11 bases map to TRBD1. The germline gives CDR1 SSHAT, CDR2 FNYEAQ (reference sequence). The CDR3 length is 15 residues. V shed 5 bases and J 10 bases; nucleotides not matched to a gene: 7. The CDR3 DNA follows: TGTGCCAGCAGCCGACTGGGACAGGGGGTCTCACCCCTCCACTTT. Amino acid sequence: CASSRLGQGVSPLHF. Drawing the rest from reference TRBV7-7 and TRBJ1-6, the complete variable domain is GAGVSQSPRYKVTKRGQDVTLRCDPISSHATLYWYQQALGQGPEFLTYFNYEAQPDKSGLPSDRFSAERPEGSISTLTIQRTEQRDSAMYRCASSRLGQGVSPLHFGNGTRLTVT.

The CDR3 coding sequence is TGCGCCAGCAGCTTGGGGGACAGGTTATCCGGGGAGCTGTTTTTT. Amino acid sequence: CASSLGDRLSGELFF. This chain connects TRBV5-1 to TRBJ2-2, with 8 bases that match TRBD1. J was trimmed by 6 bases and V by 0 bases; bases with no gene match: 4. The CDR3 length is 15 residues. CDR1 is SGHRS and CDR2 is YFSETQ in the germline V gene.

The chain employs TRBV6-5 and TRBJ1-1; 7 positions match TRBD1. The CDR3 extends over 14 amino acids. J lost 4 bases, V lost 4 bases, and 6 bases had no gene match. The germline CDR1 and CDR2 sequences are MNHEY and SVGAGI. In DNA, the CDR3 is TGTGCCAGCAGTTCCGGACAGGTCAGCACTGAAGCTTTCTTT. Its protein is CASSSGQVSTEAFF.

The chain recombines TRBV16 with TRBJ1-1, with D perhaps matching TRBD1 (5 bases). The CDR3 totals 13 residues. Germline CDR1 is KGHSY and CDR2 is FQNENV. Trimming removed 4 bases from V and 0 bases from J, with 6 bases in between. The CDR3 DNA reads TGTGCCAGCAGCCTGACAGTGAACACTGAAGCTTTCTTT. Its translation: CASSLTVNTEAFF.

The genes are TRBV3-1 (or the pseudogene TRBV3-2) and TRBJ1-2; TRBD1 aligns across 12 bases. The CDR3 length is 15 residues. With 1 base clipped from V and 4 bases from J, the junction kept 1 base outside the gene matches. Germline values: CDR1 LGHDT, CDR2 YNNKEL (reference sequence). CDR3 loop: CASSQGGQGAYGYTF. DNA of the CDR3: TGTGCCAGCAGCCAAGGGGGACAGGGGGCCTATGGCTACACCTTC.

The rearrangement uses TRBV12-5 and TRBJ2-7, with D perhaps TRBD1 (5 bases). Germline V gene data show CDR1 as LGHNT and CDR2 as FRNRAP. V dropped 7 bases and J dropped 4 bases, with 14 bases sitting between them. CDR3 length equals 13 residues. Here the CDR3 DNA reads TGTGCTAGTGCCCCTGGACATGTTTACGAGCAGTACGTC. Its translation: CASAPGHVYEQYV.

J is TRBJ1-3 and V is TRBV7-2; D is possibly TRBD1 (5 bases). CDR3 length: 13 residues. Germline values: CDR1 SGHTA, CDR2 FQGNSA. Trimming took 5 bases from V and 4 from J, leaving 9 bases between them. CDR3 DNA: TGTGCCAGCAGCCCCAACAGGGGAAACACCATATATTTT. It translates to CASSPNRGNTIYF.

The chain couples TRBV4-2 to TRBJ2-1; D not resolved. V was trimmed by 0 bases and J by 5 bases, leaving 17 bases between them. The germline CDR1 and CDR2 sequences are LGHNA and YNFKEQ. The CDR3 length is 17 residues. For the CDR3, the DNA is TGTGCCAGCAGCCAAGATTTTCGCTCGAATAGAAACAATGAGCAGTTCTTC. Translation: CASSQDFRSNRNNEQFF.

This clone was detected a few times. The identical CDR3 is also encoded by other nucleotide sequences in the sample. The rearrangement uses TRBV10-2 and TRBJ1-2, with 8 bases lining up with TRBD1. With V trimmed by 6 bases and J by 3 bases, 3 bases remained unmatched. There are 13 residues in the CDR3. CDR1 is WSHSY, CDR2 SAAADI, per germline. For the CDR3, the DNA is TGCGCCAGCAGCGGGACAGGAGACTATGGCTACACCTTC. Its translation is CASSGTGDYGYTF.

The chain has TRBV5-6 and TRBJ2-2, with TRBD1 matching 8 bases. There are 15 residues in the CDR3. After removal of 5 bases from V and 4 bases from J, the junction contained 7 bases not matched to a gene. Per germline, CDR1 SGHDT and CDR2 YYEEEE. The CDR3 reads CASRPGQGTTGELFF. In nucleotides, the CDR3 is TGTGCCAGCAGACCTGGACAGGGTACCACCGGGGAGCTGTTTTTT.

The rearrangement joins TRBV28 to TRBJ1-5; a possible D gene is TRBD1 (6 bases). The germline V and J ends were trimmed by 6 bases and 0 bases, with 9 bases remaining between them. The CDR3 is made up of 14 amino acids. Germline values: CDR1 MDHEN, CDR2 SYDVKM. CDR3 bases: TGTGCCAGCAGCTTGACAGGTAGCAATCAGCCCCAGCATTTT. It translates to CASSLTGSNQPQHF.

DNA for the CDR3: TGTGCCAGCTCAGATACAATTAGCAATCAGCCCCAGCATTTT. Its translation is CASSDTISNQPQHF. The chain employs TRBV18 and TRBJ1-5; the D is unclear. The CDR3 length is 14 residues. The V end lost 5 bases, the J end lost 0 bases, and 8 bases lay between the germline ends. Germline assignment: CDR1 KGHSH and CDR2 LQKENI.

The chain has TRBV28 and TRBJ1-2, with D maybe TRBD1 (5 bases). Trimming removed 3 bases at V and 2 bases at J, with 10 bases between. Germline V gene data show CDR1 as MDHEN and CDR2 as SYDVKM. This CDR3 spans 14 amino acids. CDR3 DNA: TGTGCCAGCAGTTTCGTACAGGTGAACTATGGCTACACCTTC. Translation gives CASSFVQVNYGYTF.

The rearrangement links TRBV24-1 to TRBJ2-7, with D maybe TRBD2 (6 bases). This CDR3 has 14 residues. Germline CDR1 KGHDR, CDR2 SFDVKD. The ends were cut back, 2 bases at V and 6 bases at J, with 13 bases in the middle. CDR3 in amino acids: CATSDSGGPFEQYV. DNA of the CDR3: TGTGCCACCAGTGATTCCGGGGGTCCCTTCGAGCAGTACGTC.

The rearrangement uses TRBV4-3 and TRBJ2-1; possibly TRBD2 for D (6 bases). The CDR3 covers 15 residues. The germline V gene encodes CDR1 LGHNA and CDR2 YSLEER. V lost 4 bases and J lost 5, with 15 bases in between. The DNA for the CDR3 is TGCGCCAGCAGCCGGGTTAGCGGAGCAAACAATGAGCAGTTCTTC. This encodes CASSRVSGANNEQFF.

V usage is TRBV2 and J usage is TRBJ1-5; TRBD1 aligns across 10 bases. The germline CDR1 and CDR2 sequences are SNHLY and FYNNEI. Losses at the gene ends were 4 bases for V and 6 bases for J; bases not matched to a gene: 6. This CDR3 contains 15 residues. The CDR3 reads CASSAGQGSGQPQHF. The CDR3 DNA reads TGTGCCAGCAGTGCGGGACAGGGGTCCGGTCAGCCCCAGCATTTT.

The chain has TRBV9 and TRBJ1-6; D ambiguous. The CDR3 extends over 12 amino acids. Germline-derived CDR1 and CDR2 are SGDLS and YYNGEE. V was cut by 4 bases and J by 7 bases, with 6 bases left in between. The CDR3 is CASSLPNSPLHF. Here the CDR3 DNA reads TGTGCCAGCAGCCTTCCGAATTCACCCCTCCACTTT.

The chain recombines TRBV14 with TRBJ1-6, with D perhaps matching TRBD1 (6 bases). CDR1 and CDR2 (germline): SGHDN, FVKESK. There are 15 residues in the CDR3. Trimming cost V 1 base and J 6 bases, with 10 bases left between them. The CDR3 coding sequence is TGTGCCAGCAGCCAAGTGAAAGGGGGTAATTCACCCCTCCACTTT. Translation: CASSQVKGGNSPLHF.

The chain employs TRBV7-9 and TRBJ2-1, with D possibly TRBD1 on 6 matching bases. Germline lookup yields CDR1 SEHNR and CDR2 FQNEAQ (reference sequence). The CDR3 length is 17 residues. V dropped 3 bases and J dropped 10 bases, with 25 bases sitting between them. The CDR3 loop reads CASSLGPPGQPPVEQFF. Here the CDR3 DNA reads TGTGCCAGCAGCTTGGGCCCACCGGGACAACCGCCGGTGGAGCAGTTCTTC.